This T cell receptor beta chain was captured in a study of T-cell memory formation after mild COVID-19. As concerns this clonotype: Its specificity is not known. One junction end does not reproduce the germline sequence, and a read error may be involved.

The CDR3 totals 14 residues. CDR1 and CDR2 (germline): MDHEN, SYDVKM. TCRdb independently ran MiXCR on the 5' RACE reads; one entry per CDR3 protein. The data show 550,000 to 650,000 distinct CDR3 sequences, around 16% seen once. Notes on the study in general: A subset of responding clones appeared in pre-infection memory, suggesting cross-reactive memory joined.

The rearrangement links TRBV28 to TRBJ1-5; unclear D gene. The sequenced sample consisted of PBMCs or a T cell subset sorted from them (not recorded which). This receptor was taken from an adult woman who had mild COVID-19 (a few samples of this study predate the infection). Cell type and time point are not known. CDR3: CASSFLGSSQPQHF. CDR3 bases: TGTGCCAGCAGTTTCCTGGGGAGCAGTCAGCCCCAGCATTTT.